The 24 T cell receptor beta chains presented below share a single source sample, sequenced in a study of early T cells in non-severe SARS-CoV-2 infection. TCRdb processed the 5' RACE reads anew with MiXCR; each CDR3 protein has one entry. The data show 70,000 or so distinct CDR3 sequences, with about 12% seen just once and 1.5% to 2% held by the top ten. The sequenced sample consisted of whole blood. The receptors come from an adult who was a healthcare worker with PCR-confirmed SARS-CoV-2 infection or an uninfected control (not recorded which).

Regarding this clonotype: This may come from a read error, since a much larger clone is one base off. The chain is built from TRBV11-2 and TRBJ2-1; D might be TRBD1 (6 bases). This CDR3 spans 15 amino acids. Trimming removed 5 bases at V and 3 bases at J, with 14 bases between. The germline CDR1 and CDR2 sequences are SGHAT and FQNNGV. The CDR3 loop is CASSSDRRLYNEQFF. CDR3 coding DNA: TGTGCCAGCAGCAGCGACAGGCGCCTCTACAATGAGCAGTTCTTC. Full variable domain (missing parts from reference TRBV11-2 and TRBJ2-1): EAGVAQSPRYKIIEKRQSVAFWCNPISGHATLYWYQQILGQGPKLLIQFQNNGVVDDSQLPKDRFSAERLKGVDSTLKIQPAKLEDSAVYLCASSSDRRLYNEQFFGPGTRLTVL.

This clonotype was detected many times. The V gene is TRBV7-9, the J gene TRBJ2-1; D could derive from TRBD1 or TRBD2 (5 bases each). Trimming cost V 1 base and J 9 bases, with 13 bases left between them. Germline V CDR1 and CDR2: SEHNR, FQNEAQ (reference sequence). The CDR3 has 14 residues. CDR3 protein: CASSLGGLRGEQFF. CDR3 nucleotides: TGTGCCAGCAGCTTAGGCGGGTTAAGGGGTGAGCAGTTCTTC.

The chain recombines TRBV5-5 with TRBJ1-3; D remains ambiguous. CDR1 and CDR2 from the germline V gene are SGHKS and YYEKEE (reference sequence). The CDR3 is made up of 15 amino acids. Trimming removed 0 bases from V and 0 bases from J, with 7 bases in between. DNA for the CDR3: TGTGCCAGCAGCTTGGTGGGCAACTCTGGAAACACCATATATTTT. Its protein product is CASSLVGNSGNTIYF.

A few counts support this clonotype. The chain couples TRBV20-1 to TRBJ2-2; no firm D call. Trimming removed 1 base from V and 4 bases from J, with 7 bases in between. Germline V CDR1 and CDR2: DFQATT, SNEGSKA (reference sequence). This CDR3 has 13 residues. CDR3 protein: CSARALVTGELFF. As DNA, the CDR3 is TGCAGTGCTAGAGCGCTGGTCACCGGGGAGCTGTTTTTT.

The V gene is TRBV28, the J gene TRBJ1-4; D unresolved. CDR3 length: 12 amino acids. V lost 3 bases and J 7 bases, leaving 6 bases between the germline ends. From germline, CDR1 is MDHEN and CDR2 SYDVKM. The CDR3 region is CASSFGLEKLFF. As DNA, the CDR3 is TGTGCCAGCAGTTTTGGGCTTGAAAAACTGTTTTTT.

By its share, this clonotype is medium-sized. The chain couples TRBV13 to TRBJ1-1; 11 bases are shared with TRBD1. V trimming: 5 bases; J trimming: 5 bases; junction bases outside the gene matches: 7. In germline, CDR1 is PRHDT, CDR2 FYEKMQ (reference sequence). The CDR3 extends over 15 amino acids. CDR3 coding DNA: TGTGCCAGCAGCGGAGAGGACAGGGGGCATACTGAAGCTTTCTTT. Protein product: CASSGEDRGHTEAFF.

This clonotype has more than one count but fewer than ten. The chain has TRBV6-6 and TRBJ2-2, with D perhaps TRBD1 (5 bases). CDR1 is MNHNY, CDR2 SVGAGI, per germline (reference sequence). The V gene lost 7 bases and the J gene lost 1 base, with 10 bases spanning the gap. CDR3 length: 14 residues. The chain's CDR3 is CASIGHLNTGELFF. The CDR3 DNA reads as TGTGCCAGCATCGGACACCTGAACACCGGGGAGCTGTTTTTT.

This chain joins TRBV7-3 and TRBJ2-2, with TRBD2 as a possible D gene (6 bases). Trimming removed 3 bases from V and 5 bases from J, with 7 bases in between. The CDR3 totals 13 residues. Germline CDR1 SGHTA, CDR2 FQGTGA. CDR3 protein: CASSFGSTGELFF. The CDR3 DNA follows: TGTGCCAGCAGCTTCGGGAGTACCGGGGAGCTGTTTTTT.

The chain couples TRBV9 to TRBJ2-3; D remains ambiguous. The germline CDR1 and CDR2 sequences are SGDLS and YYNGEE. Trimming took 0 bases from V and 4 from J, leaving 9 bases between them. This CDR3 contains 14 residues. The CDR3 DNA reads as TGTGCCAGCAGCGTAGGTCCACCCCCAGATACGCAGTATTTT. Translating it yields CASSVGPPPDTQYF.

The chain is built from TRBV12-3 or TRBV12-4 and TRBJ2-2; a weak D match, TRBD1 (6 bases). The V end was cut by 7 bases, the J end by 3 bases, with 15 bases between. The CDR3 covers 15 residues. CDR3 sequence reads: CASKTGQKHTGELFF. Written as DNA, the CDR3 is TGTGCCAGCAAAACCGGACAGAAGCACACCGGGGAGCTGTTTTTT.

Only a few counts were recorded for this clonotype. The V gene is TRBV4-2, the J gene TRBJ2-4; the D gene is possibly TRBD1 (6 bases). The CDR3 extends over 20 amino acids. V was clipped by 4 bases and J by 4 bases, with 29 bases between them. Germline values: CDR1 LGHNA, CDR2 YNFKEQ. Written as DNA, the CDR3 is TGTGCCAGCAGCCGAGCCGGACAGAGGGGACCTTACGCTTATAAAAACATTCAGTACTTC. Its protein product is CASSRAGQRGPYAYKNIQYF.

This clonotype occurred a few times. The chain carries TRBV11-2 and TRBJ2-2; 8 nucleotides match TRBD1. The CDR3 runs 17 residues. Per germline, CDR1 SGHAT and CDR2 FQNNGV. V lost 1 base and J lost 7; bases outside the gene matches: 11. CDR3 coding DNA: TGTGCCAGCAGCTTAGGATCCGGGACAGGCAGAATCGGGGAGCTGTTTTTT. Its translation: CASSLGSGTGRIGELFF.

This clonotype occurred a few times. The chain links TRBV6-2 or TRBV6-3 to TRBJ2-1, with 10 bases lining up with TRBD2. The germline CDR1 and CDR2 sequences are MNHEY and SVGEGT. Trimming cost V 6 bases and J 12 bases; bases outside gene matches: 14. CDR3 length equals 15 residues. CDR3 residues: CASSWNPSGSRVQFF. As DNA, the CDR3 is TGTGCCAGCAGCTGGAACCCTAGCGGGAGTAGGGTGCAGTTCTTC.

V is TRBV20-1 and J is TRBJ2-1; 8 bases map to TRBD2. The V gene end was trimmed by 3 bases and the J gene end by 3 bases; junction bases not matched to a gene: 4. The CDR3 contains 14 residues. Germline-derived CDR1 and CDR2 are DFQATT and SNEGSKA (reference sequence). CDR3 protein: CSASGGGYYNEQFF. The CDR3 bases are TGCAGTGCTAGCGGCGGGGGGTACTACAATGAGCAGTTCTTC.

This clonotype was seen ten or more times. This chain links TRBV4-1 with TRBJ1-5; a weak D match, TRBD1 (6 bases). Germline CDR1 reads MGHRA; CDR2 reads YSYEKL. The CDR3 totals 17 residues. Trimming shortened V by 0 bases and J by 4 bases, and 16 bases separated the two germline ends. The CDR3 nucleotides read TGCGCCAGCAGCCAAGATTCGGGTTGGGGGGCTAATCAGCCCCAGCATTTT. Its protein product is CASSQDSGWGANQPQHF.

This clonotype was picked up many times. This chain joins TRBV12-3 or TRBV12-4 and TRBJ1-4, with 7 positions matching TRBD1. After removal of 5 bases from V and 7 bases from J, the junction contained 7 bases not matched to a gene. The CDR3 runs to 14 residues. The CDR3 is CASSPTGAGEKLFF. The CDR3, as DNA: TGTGCCAGCAGTCCAACAGGGGCGGGTGAAAAACTGTTTTTT.

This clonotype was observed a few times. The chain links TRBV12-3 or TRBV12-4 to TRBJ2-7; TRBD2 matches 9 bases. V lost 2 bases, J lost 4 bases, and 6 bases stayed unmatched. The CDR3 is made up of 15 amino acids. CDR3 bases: TGTGCCAGCAGTTTACAGGGCGGGGGGGTATACGAGCAGTACTTC. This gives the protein CASSLQGGGVYEQYF.

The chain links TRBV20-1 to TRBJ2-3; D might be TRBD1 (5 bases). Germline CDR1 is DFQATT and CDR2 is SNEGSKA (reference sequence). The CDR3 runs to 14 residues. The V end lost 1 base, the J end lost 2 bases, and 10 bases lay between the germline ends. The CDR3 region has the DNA TGCAGTGCTAGAGTGGTAGGGGCCACAGATACGCAGTATTTT. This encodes CSARVVGATDTQYF.

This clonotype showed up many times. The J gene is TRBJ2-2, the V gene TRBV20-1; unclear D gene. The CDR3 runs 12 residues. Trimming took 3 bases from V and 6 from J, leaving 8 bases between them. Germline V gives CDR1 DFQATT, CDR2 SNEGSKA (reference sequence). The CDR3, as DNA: TGCAGTGCTAGGACCGTTCCCGGGGAGCTGTTTTTT. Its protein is CSARTVPGELFF.

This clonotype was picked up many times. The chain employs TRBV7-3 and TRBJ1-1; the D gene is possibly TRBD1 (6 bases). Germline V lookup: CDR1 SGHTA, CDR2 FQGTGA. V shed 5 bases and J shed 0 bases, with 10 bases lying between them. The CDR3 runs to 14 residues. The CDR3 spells CASSVGGLNTEAFF. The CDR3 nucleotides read TGTGCCAGCAGCGTCGGGGGCCTGAACACTGAAGCTTTCTTT.

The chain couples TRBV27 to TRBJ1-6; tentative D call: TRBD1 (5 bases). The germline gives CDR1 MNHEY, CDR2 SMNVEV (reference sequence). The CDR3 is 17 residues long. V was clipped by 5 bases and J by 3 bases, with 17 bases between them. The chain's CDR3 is CASSEIGARGYNSPLHF. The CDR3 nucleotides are TGTGCCAGCAGTGAAATAGGGGCTCGAGGCTATAATTCACCCCTCCACTTT.

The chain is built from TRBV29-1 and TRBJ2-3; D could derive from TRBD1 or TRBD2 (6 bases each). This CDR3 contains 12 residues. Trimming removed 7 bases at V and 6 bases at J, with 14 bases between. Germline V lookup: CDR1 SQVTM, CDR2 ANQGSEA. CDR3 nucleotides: TGCAGCGCCCAACGGGGGCCGGATACGCAGTATTTT. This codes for CSAQRGPDTQYF.

This CDR3 reads CSARQNTGYEQYF. The CDR3 DNA follows: TGCAGTGCTAGACAAAACACAGGCTACGAGCAGTACTTC. V gene TRBV20-1 combines with J gene TRBJ2-7, with TRBD1 as a possible D gene (5 bases). Germline CDR1 reads DFQATT; CDR2 reads SNEGSKA (reference sequence). The CDR3 extends over 13 amino acids. The V and J ends lost 2 bases and 3 bases respectively, with 11 bases between them.

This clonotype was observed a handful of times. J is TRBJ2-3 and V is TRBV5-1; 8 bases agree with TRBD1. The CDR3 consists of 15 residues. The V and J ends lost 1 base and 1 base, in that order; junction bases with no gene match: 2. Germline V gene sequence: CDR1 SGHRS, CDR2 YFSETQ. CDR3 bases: TGCGCCAGCAGCTTGTCGGGACAGGGCACAGATACGCAGTATTTT. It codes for CASSLSGQGTDTQYF.